The next 26 T cell receptor beta chains were all read from a single sample in a study of a mutant IDH1 vaccine in newly diagnosed glioma listed by TCRdb under 2021. Receptor amplification or capture employed the immunoSEQ multiplex PCR assay. TCRdb retrieved this table from immuneACCESS and kept in-frame rearrangements only. Not all clones are present; in checked studies, unresolved V genes account for under half, and no reason is known for the remainder. The table for this sample lists roughly 68,000 clones; about four fifths of them were counted only once. The ten largest account for over 8% of the sample. Per the publication, the time point label means: baseline, week 1 (first vaccination visit). The intended sense of this specimen's treatment or condition label: pre-vaccination baseline after standard-of-care therapy. The source material was PBMCs, sampled from a glioma patient treated with radiotherapy, temozolomide or both. These receptor sequences come from a man aged 45-60 years with glioma.

This clone was counted a single time. The rearrangement uses TRBV7-6 and TRBJ2-2; D is uncertain. Trimming shortened V by 8 bases and J by 5 bases, and 9 bases separated the two germline ends. Germline lookup yields CDR1 SGHVS and CDR2 FNYEAQ. The length of the CDR3 is 12 residues. The CDR3 bases are TGTGCCAGCTCGGCTGGGACCGGGGAGCTGTTTTTT. This translates into CASSAGTGELFF.

The chain uses TRBV4-1 and TRBJ1-5; D is undetermined. The V gene's germline CDR1 is MGHRA and CDR2 YSYEKL. The V end lost 0 bases, the J end lost 5 bases, and 5 bases lay between the germline ends. The CDR3 has 13 amino acids. Here the CDR3 DNA reads TGCGCCAGCAGCCAAGAAGCTTATCAGCCCCAGCATTTT. Translating it yields CASSQEAYQPQHF.

Comments on this clone: At the DNA level, this CDR3 is encoded by other sequences in the same sample as well. The DNA for the CDR3 is TGTGCCAGCAGCGTAGGAGGGGACGGCTACACCTTC. Translated, it gives CASSVGGDGYTF. The chain links TRBV9 to TRBJ1-2; a weak D match, TRBD1 (5 bases). CDR1 and CDR2 (germline): SGDLS, YYNGEE. The CDR3 length is 12 residues. Trimming removed 0 bases from V and 8 bases from J, with 8 bases in between.

This rearrangement joins TRBV5-6 to TRBJ2-3, with 7 bases identical to TRBD2. In germline, CDR1 is SGHDT, CDR2 YYEEEE. The length of the CDR3 is 15 residues. J was trimmed by 0 bases and V by 5 bases; bases with no gene match: 6. CDR3 loop: CASRWRGSSTDTQYF. The DNA of the CDR3 is TGTGCCAGCAGATGGCGGGGGTCTAGCACAGATACGCAGTATTTT.

In its sample, this clone was seen once. The chain uses TRBV6-5 and TRBJ2-7, with D possibly being TRBD2 (5 bases). The germline gives CDR1 MNHEY, CDR2 SVGAGI. The CDR3 is 14 amino acids. The V end was cut by 4 bases, the J end by 2 bases, with 12 bases between. Written as DNA, the CDR3 is TGTGCCAGCAGTTCCACGGGGTTCCCCTACGAGCAGTACTTC. Protein product: CASSSTGFPYEQYF.

This clone appeared a few times. The rearrangement uses TRBV30 and TRBJ1-2, with unresolved D. The CDR3 is 14 amino acids. Between the trimmed V and J ends, which lost 5 bases and 0 bases, there was a span of 13 bases. Looked up from germline, CDR1 is GTSNPN and CDR2 is SVGIG (reference sequence). The CDR3 DNA is TGTGCCTGGGGTCTTACACCTTCTAACTATGGCTACACCTTC. Translation: CAWGLTPSNYGYTF.

V is TRBV27 and J is TRBJ1-1, with D possibly matching TRBD1 (5 bases). This CDR3 comprises 14 residues. Germline V CDR1 and CDR2: MNHEY, SMNVEV (reference sequence). The V end lost 2 bases, the J end lost 0 bases, and 7 bases lay between the germline ends. The CDR3 protein is CASSLGAVNTEAFF. The DNA of the CDR3 is TGTGCCAGCAGTTTAGGGGCCGTGAACACTGAAGCTTTCTTT.

The rearrangement links TRBV2 to TRBJ1-1, with D perhaps matching TRBD1 (5 bases). The CDR3 runs to 14 residues. With 6 bases removed from V and 3 bases from J, the gap between germline ends came to 14 bases. Germline loops: CDR1 SNHLY, CDR2 FYNNEI. The CDR3 protein is CASRAGGGYTEAFF. For the CDR3, the DNA is TGTGCCAGCAGAGCCGGGGGGGGTTACACTGAAGCTTTCTTT.

The J gene is TRBJ2-1, the V gene TRBV27, with 7 bases aligning to TRBD1. The germline V gene encodes CDR1 MNHEY and CDR2 SMNVEV (reference sequence). The CDR3 totals 15 residues. J was trimmed by 4 bases and V by 5 bases; bases with no gene match: 8. The CDR3 coding sequence is TGTGCCAGCAGTCCAACAGGGGCTCCTTACAATGAGCAGTTCTTC. Protein: CASSPTGAPYNEQFF.

The CDR3 region has the DNA TGTGCCAGTAGTATAGTAGGTAGGGGGGGGGATCAGCCCCAGCATTTT. Translating gives CASSIVGRGGDQPQHF. This chain connects TRBV19 to TRBJ1-5; D might be TRBD1 (6 bases). This CDR3 contains 16 residues. V was shortened by 1 base and J by 5 bases, with 15 bases between the two germline ends. Germline V gene data show CDR1 as LNHDA and CDR2 as SQIVND (reference sequence).

This chain joins TRBV6-5 and TRBJ2-7, with D unclear. V gave up 6 bases and J gave up 4 bases, with 7 bases separating them. Germline lookup yields CDR1 MNHEY and CDR2 SVGAGI. This CDR3 is 11 amino acids long. CDR3 sequence (DNA): TGTGCCAGCAGATACATATACGAGCAGTACTTC. Encoded protein: CASRYIYEQYF.

CDR3 sequence: CASSVSRGNYGYTF. CDR3 DNA: TGTGCCAGCAGCGTCAGTAGGGGTAACTATGGCTACACCTTC. The chain recombines TRBV9 with TRBJ1-2, with D possibly matching TRBD1 (5 bases). This CDR3 region has 14 residues. Germline loops: CDR1 SGDLS, CDR2 YYNGEE. Trimming removed 2 bases at V and 1 base at J, with 9 bases between.

The CDR3 DNA is TGTGCCAGCAGTTTGGGGAGGGGAGGCTATGGCTACACCTTC. It specifies CASSLGRGGYGYTF. The chain carries TRBV27 and TRBJ1-2; D may be TRBD1 (5 bases). The CDR3 consists of 14 residues. Germline V gene data show CDR1 as MNHEY and CDR2 as SMNVEV (reference sequence). Deletions cut 3 bases from V and 4 bases from J, with 12 bases between.

The rearrangement joins TRBV13 to TRBJ2-7, with 9 bases identical to TRBD1. The CDR3 covers 14 residues. After removal of 5 bases from V and 5 bases from J, the junction contained 7 bases not matched to a gene. Germline CDR1 reads PRHDT; CDR2 reads FYEKMQ (reference sequence). Here the CDR3 reads CASSHWDRVHEQYF. CDR3 nucleotides: TGTGCCAGCAGCCACTGGGACAGGGTCCACGAGCAGTACTTC.

The gene calls are TRBV11-3 and TRBJ2-6; perhaps D is TRBD1 or TRBD2 (5 bases each). This CDR3 has 14 residues. Trimming left V 10 bases short and J 0 bases short, with 10 bases between. Germline values: CDR1 SGHNT, CDR2 YENEEA. The CDR3 nucleotides read TGTGCCATCCGGGGCCTCTCTGGGGCCAACGTCCTGACTTTC. Its protein is CAIRGLSGANVLTF.

The genes are TRBV30 and TRBJ1-2; TRBD1 is a possible D gene (5 bases). Trimming removed 1 base at V and 4 bases at J, with 13 bases between. The CDR3 sequence is 14 residues long. Germline CDR1 is GTSNPN and CDR2 is SVGIG (reference sequence). The CDR3 here is CAWSAPGPRYGYTF. Here the CDR3 DNA reads TGTGCCTGGAGTGCCCCAGGGCCCCGCTATGGCTACACCTTC. Together with reference TRBV30 and TRBJ1-2, the CDR3 gives the full variable domain: SQTIHQWPATLVQPVGSPLSLECTVEGTSNPNLYWYRQAAGRGLQLLFYSVGIGQISSEVPQNLSASRPQDRQFILSSKKLLLSDSGFYLCAWSAPGPRYGYTFGSGTRLTVV.

This chain uses TRBV20-1 with TRBJ2-7; 7 bases are shared with TRBD1. The germline V gene has CDR1 DFQATT and CDR2 SNEGSKA (reference sequence). With 5 bases clipped from V and 4 bases from J, the junction kept 2 bases outside the gene matches. This CDR3 is 11 amino acids long. DNA for the CDR3: TGCAGTGCTGCACAGGGGTACGAGCAGTACTTC. It codes for CSAAQGYEQYF.

This clone has more than one count but fewer than ten. The J gene is TRBJ1-5, the V gene TRBV7-2; D is possibly TRBD1 (5 bases). The CDR3 loop spans 16 amino acids. Per germline, CDR1 SGHTA and CDR2 FQGNSA. V gave up 0 bases and J gave up 3 bases, with 12 bases separating them. The CDR3 protein is CASSLAQGGNNQPQHF. The DNA of the CDR3 is TGTGCCAGCAGCTTAGCGCAGGGAGGGAACAATCAGCCCCAGCATTTT.

The chain couples TRBV7-6 to TRBJ2-7; D not resolved. The CDR3 contains 13 residues. The V end lost 7 bases, the J end lost 0 bases, and 10 bases lay between the germline ends. Germline V lookup: CDR1 SGHVS, CDR2 FNYEAQ. The CDR3 nucleotides are TGTGCCAGCACCCCGGGCCCCTCCTACGAGCAGTACTTC. Its translation: CASTPGPSYEQYF.

The rearrangement links TRBV9 to TRBJ1-2; no reliable D call. Per germline, CDR1 SGDLS and CDR2 YYNGEE. The CDR3 has 15 residues. With 1 base removed from V and 4 bases from J, the gap between germline ends came to 14 bases. CDR3 sequence reads: CASSVSPGAAYGYTF. For the CDR3, the DNA is TGTGCCAGCAGCGTAAGCCCGGGAGCGGCCTATGGCTACACCTTC.

J is TRBJ1-5 and V is TRBV18; the D is unclear. This CDR3 has 14 residues. V shed 3 bases and J shed 3 bases, with 9 bases lying between them. Germline CDR1 reads KGHSH; CDR2 reads LQKENI. The CDR3 reads CASSPSSLNQPQHF. The DNA for the CDR3 is TGTGCCAGCTCACCCTCCAGTCTCAATCAGCCCCAGCATTTT.

The V and J genes are TRBV2 and TRBJ2-5; 8 bases line up with TRBD2. The CDR3 has 15 residues. V shed 7 bases and J 1 base; nucleotides not matched to a gene: 8. CDR1 is SNHLY, CDR2 FYNNEI, per germline. CDR3 nucleotide sequence: TGTGCCAGCAAGGGATTAGCGGGGTTCCAAGAGACCCAGTACTTC. Its translation is CASKGLAGFQETQYF.

This clone was seen ten or more times. This CDR3 is CASSVNPRTGELFF. CDR3 bases: TGCGCCAGCAGTGTGAATCCTAGGACCGGGGAGCTGTTTTTT. The chain uses TRBV10-2 and TRBJ2-2; D remains ambiguous. V shed 4 bases and J shed 5 bases, with 11 bases lying between them. The CDR3 has 14 residues. Germline assignment: CDR1 WSHSY and CDR2 SAAADI.

The chain uses TRBV6-5 and TRBJ1-4; possibly TRBD1 for D (6 bases). The CDR3 runs to 13 residues. Trimming left V 8 bases short and J 3 bases short, with 10 bases between. Per germline, CDR1 MNHEY and CDR2 SVGAGI. The CDR3 DNA sequence: TGTGCCAGCCGCAAGGGGGCTAATGAAAAACTGTTTTTT. This encodes CASRKGANEKLFF.

Remarks on this clone: This may stem from a read error, because a much larger clone lies one nucleotide away. The rearrangement joins TRBV7-8 to TRBJ2-7; unclear D gene. Per germline, CDR1 SGHVS and CDR2 FQNEAQ. The CDR3 contains 11 residues. Trimming pared 5 bases from V and 1 base from J, leaving 3 bases between. CDR3 coding DNA: TGTGCCAGCAGCCCGTCCTACGAGCAGTACTTC. It is translated as CASSPSYEQYF. The whole variable domain, remainder taken from reference TRBV7-8 and TRBJ2-7, is GAGVSQSPRYKVAKRGQDVALRCDPISGHVSLFWYQQALGQGPEFLTYFQNEAQLDKSGLPSDRFFAERPEGSVSTLKIQRTQQEDSAVYLCASSPSYEQYFGPGTRLTVT.

The V and J genes are TRBV19 and TRBJ1-5, with 8 nucleotides matching TRBD1. CDR3 length: 15 residues. V was clipped by 3 bases and J by 2 bases; unmatched bases: 3. CDR1 and CDR2 from the germline V gene are LNHDA and SQIVND (reference sequence). The CDR3 DNA reads TGTGCCAGTAGTATTCAGGGGGCTGGCAATCAGCCCCAGCATTTT. As protein: CASSIQGAGNQPQHF.